The sample holds a few counts of the clone carrying this T cell receptor (beta chain). Its cognate antigen is unknown. The data were obtained in a study of T-cell memory formation after mild COVID-19. Across the whole study: The TCR clusters were mostly specific to one donor. Study observations and caveats: CD4+ contracting clones were mainly CM and EM; CD8+ ones, EMRA. In pre-infection memory, a portion of responding clones appeared, which suggested that cross-reactive memory joined.

The authors produced TCR alpha and TCR beta cDNA libraries with sample barcodes and UMIs by 5'RACE using constant-segment primers. TCRdb used MiXCR to reprocess the 5' RACE reads, holding one entry per CDR3 protein. Of 550,000 to 600,000 distinct CDR3 sequences listed, about a fifth are singletons. The length of the CDR3 is 16 residues. J gave up 1 base and V 4 bases, and 8 bases lay outside the gene matches. CDR1 is MGHDK, CDR2 SYGVNS, per germline. This TCR was sampled from an adult woman who had mild COVID-19 (a few samples of this study predate the infection). Cell type and time point are not known. The source material was PBMCs or a T cell subset sorted from them (not recorded which). The chain is built from TRBV25-1 and TRBJ2-5; 8 bases are a match to TRBD1. The CDR3 bases are TGTGCCAGCAGTGCATCGCCTGGGACAGGCCAAGAGACCCAGTACTTC. Translation gives CASSASPGTGQETQYF.